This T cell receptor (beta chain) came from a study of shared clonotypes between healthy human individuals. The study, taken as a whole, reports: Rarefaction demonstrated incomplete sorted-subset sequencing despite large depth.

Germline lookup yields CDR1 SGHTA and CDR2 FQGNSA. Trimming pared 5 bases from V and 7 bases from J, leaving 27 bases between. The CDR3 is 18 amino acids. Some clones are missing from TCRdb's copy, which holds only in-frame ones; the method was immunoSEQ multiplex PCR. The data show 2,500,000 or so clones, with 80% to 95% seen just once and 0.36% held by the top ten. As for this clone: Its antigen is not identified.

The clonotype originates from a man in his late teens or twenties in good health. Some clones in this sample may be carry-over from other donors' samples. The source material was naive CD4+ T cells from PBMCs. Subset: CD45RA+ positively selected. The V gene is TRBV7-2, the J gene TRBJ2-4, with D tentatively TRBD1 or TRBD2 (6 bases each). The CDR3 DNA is TGTGCCAGCAGCCGCGTCGGGGGCTACCGTGGGCCGACGAACATTCAGTACTTC. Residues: CASSRVGGYRGPTNIQYF.